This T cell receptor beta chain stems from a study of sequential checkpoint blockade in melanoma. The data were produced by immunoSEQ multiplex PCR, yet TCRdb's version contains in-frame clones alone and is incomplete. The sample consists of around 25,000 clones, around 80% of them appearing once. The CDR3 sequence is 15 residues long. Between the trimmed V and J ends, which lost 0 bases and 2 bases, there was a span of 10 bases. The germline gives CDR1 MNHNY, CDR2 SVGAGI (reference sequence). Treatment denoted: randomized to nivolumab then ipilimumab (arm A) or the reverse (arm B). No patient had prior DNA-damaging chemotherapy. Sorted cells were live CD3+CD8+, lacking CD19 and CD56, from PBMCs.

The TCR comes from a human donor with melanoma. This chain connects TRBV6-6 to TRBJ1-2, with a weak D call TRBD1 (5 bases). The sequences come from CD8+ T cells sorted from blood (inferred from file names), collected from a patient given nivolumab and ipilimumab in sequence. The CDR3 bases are TGTGCCAGCAGTTACTCTCAGGGATCCAACTATGGCTACACCTTC. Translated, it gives CASSYSQGSNYGYTF.